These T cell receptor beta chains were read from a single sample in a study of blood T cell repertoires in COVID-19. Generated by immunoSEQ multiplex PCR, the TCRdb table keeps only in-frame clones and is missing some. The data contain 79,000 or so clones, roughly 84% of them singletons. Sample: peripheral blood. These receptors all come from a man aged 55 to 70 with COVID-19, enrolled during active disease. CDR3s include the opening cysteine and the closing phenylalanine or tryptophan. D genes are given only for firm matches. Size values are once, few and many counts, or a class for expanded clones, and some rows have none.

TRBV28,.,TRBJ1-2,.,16,CASGPGGSVQYYGYTF,TGTGCCAGCGGCCCTGGGGGGTCCGTACAATACTATGGCTACACCTTC
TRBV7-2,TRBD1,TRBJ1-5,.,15,CASSWGQSGGGPQHF,TGTGCCAGCAGCTGGGGACAGTCGGGCGGTGGGCCCCAGCATTTT
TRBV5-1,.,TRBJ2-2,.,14,CASSLGQNTGELFF,TGCGCCAGCAGCTTGGGACAGAACACCGGGGAGCTGTTTTTT
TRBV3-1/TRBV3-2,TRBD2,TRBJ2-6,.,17,CASSQDRTSDGANVLTF,TGTGCCAGCAGCCAAGATAGGACTAGCGATGGGGCCAACGTCCTGACTTTC
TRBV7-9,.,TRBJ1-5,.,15,CASSLEGDSNQPQHF,TGTGCCAGCAGCTTAGAAGGGGATAGCAATCAGCCCCAGCATTTT
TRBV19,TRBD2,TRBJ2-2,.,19,CASSIAGGFDVGNTGELFF,TGTGCCAGTAGTATAGCGGGAGGGTTCGACGTTGGGAACACCGGGGAGCTGTTTTTT
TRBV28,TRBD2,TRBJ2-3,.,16,CASIPPSGETTDTQYF,TGTGCCAGCATCCCGCCCAGCGGGGAGACCACAGATACGCAGTATTTT
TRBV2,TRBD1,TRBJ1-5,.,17,CASSDGLPGQRYQPQHF,TGTGCCAGCAGTGACGGACTGCCGGGACAGAGATATCAGCCCCAGCATTTT
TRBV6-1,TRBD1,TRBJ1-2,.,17,CASSERSGGSVGYGYTF,TGTGCCAGCAGTGAAAGGTCAGGGGGCTCTGTCGGCTATGGCTACACCTTC
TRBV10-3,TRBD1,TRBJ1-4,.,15,CAISEGNRGNEKLFF,TGTGCCATCAGTGAGGGAAACAGGGGTAATGAAAAACTGTTTTTT
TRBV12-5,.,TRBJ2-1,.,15,CASGPPQGSYNEQFF,TGTGCTAGTGGTCCCCCCCAGGGGTCCTACAATGAGCAGTTCTTC
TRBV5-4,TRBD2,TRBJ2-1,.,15,CASSTIAGENNEQFF,TGTGCCAGCAGTACGATCGCGGGGGAAAACAATGAGCAGTTCTTC
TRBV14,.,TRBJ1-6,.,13,CASSQVSGSPLHF,TGTGCCAGCAGCCAAGTTTCGGGGTCACCCCTCCACTTT
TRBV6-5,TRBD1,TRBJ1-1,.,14,CASSRDRGRDEAFF,TGTGCCAGCAGCCGGGACAGGGGACGAGATGAAGCTTTCTTT
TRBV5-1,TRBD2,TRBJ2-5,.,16,CASSSGAGGYQETQYF,TGCGCCAGCAGCTCTGGGGCGGGAGGGTACCAAGAGACCCAGTACTTC
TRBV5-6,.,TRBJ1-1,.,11,CASSWHTEAFF,TGTGCCAGCAGCTGGCACACTGAAGCTTTCTTT
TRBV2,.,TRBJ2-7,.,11,CASTPGYEQYF,TGTGCCAGCACCCCGGGGTACGAGCAGTACTTC
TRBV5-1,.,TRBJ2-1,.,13,CASSLGGSNEQFF,TGCGCCAGCAGCTTGGGAGGGTCCAATGAGCAGTTCTTC
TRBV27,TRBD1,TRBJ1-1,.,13,CASPRDRGSEAFF,TGTGCCAGCCCCCGGGACAGGGGATCTGAAGCTTTCTTT
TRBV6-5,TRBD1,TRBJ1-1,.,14,CASSYGQANTEAFF,TGTGCCAGCAGTTACGGACAGGCGAACACTGAAGCTTTCTTT
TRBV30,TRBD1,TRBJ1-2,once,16,CAWSSWPGQTNYGYTF,TGTGCCTGGAGTTCATGGCCGGGACAGACAAACTATGGCTACACCTTC
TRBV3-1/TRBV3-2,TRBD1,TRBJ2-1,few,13,CASSQNRGNEQFF,TGTGCCAGCAGCCAAAACAGGGGAAATGAGCAGTTCTTC
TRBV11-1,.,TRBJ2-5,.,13,CASSPGNQETQYF,TGTGCCAGCAGCCCGGGGAACCAAGAGACCCAGTACTTC
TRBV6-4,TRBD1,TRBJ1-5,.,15,CASSLTGDGNQPQHF,TGTGCCAGCAGCCTGACAGGGGATGGCAATCAGCCCCAGCATTTT
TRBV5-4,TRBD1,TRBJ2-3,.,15,CASSTGQGPQDTQYF,TGTGCCAGCAGCACCGGACAGGGACCCCAAGATACGCAGTATTTT
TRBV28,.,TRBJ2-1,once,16,CASSLFRDRTNNEQFF,TGTGCCAGCAGTTTATTCCGAGACAGGACAAACAATGAGCAGTTCTTC
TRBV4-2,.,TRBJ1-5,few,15,CASSQDKIGNQPQHF,TGTGCCAGCAGCCAAGATAAAATTGGCAATCAGCCCCAGCATTTT
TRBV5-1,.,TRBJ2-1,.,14,CASSGAGGRNEQFF,TGCGCCAGCAGCGGGGCAGGGGGGCGCAATGAGCAGTTCTTC
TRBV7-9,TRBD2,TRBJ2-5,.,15,CASSMTPLARETQYF,TGTGCCAGCAGCATGACCCCACTAGCGCGAGAGACCCAGTACTTC
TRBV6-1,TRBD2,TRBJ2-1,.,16,CASSESSGGPHNEQFF,TGTGCCAGCAGTGAAAGTTCGGGAGGGCCACACAATGAGCAGTTCTTC
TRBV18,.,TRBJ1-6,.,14,CASSPSGFDSPLHF,TGTGCCAGCTCACCGTCGGGGTTTGATTCACCCCTCCACTTT
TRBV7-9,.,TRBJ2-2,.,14,CASSSTTETGELFF,TGTGCCAGCAGCTCCACGACAGAAACCGGGGAGCTGTTTTTT
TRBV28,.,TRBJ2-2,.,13,CASLNKNTGELFF,TGTGCCAGCCTTAACAAGAACACCGGGGAGCTGTTTTTT
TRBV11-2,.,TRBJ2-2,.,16,CASSPPGQLNTGELFF,TGTGCCAGCAGCCCGCCAGGTCAGCTGAACACCGGGGAGCTGTTTTTT
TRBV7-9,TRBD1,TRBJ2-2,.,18,CASSSPLGQGAPGGELFF,TGTGCCAGCAGCTCTCCCCTGGGACAGGGGGCGCCCGGCGGGGAGCTGTTTTTT
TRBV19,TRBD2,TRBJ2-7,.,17,CASSIDLSAGGRYEQYF,TGTGCCAGTAGTATAGATTTATCGGCGGGAGGACGGTACGAGCAGTACTTC
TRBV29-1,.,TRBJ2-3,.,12,CSFSPLTDTQYF,TGCAGCTTCTCCCCCCTCACAGATACGCAGTATTTT
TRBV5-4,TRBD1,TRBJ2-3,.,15,CASSLRQGGSDTQYF,TGTGCCAGCAGCTTAAGACAGGGCGGTTCAGATACGCAGTATTTT
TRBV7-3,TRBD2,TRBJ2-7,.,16,CASSSPVSGGTYEQYF,TGTGCCAGCAGCTCCCCCGTTAGCGGGGGTACCTACGAGCAGTACTTC
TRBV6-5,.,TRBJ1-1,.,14,CASQRYRDSAEAFF,TGTGCCAGTCAGCGTTACCGGGACTCGGCCGAAGCTTTCTTT
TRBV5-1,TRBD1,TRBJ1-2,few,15,CASSLETGALYGYTF,TGCGCCAGCAGCTTGGAGACAGGGGCCCTATATGGCTACACCTTC
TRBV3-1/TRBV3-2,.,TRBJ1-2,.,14,CASSPSGGVGGYTF,TGTGCCAGCAGCCCCTCGGGGGGCGTAGGGGGCTACACCTTC
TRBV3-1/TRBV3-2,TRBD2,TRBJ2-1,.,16,CASSHRGLAGEGEQFF,TGTGCCAGCAGCCATCGAGGGTTAGCGGGGGAAGGAGAGCAGTTCTTC
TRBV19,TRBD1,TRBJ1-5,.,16,CASTRQGGEGNQPQHF,TGTGCCAGTACCCGACAGGGCGGAGAGGGCAATCAGCCCCAGCATTTT
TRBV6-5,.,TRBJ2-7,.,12,CASRLTGYEQYF,TGTGCCAGCAGACTTACAGGCTACGAGCAGTACTTC
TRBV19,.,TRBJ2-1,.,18,CASSIAGVATPPYNEQFF,TGTGCCAGTAGTATAGCTGGTGTCGCGACACCCCCCTACAATGAGCAGTTCTTC
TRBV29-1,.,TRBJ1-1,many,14,CSVVSGHRTSEAFF,TGCAGCGTTGTCTCTGGACACCGAACGAGTGAAGCTTTCTTT
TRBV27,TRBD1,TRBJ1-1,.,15,CASSKQGDLNTEAFF,TGTGCCAGCAGTAAACAGGGGGACCTGAACACTGAAGCTTTCTTT
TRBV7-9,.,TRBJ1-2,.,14,CASSFLAGHYGYTF,TGTGCCAGCAGCTTCTTGGCAGGTCACTATGGCTACACCTTC
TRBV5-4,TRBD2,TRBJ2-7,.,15,CASSYPGTRTSEQYF,TGTGCCAGCAGCTACCCCGGGACTAGAACCTCCGAGCAGTACTTC
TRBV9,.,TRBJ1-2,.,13,CASSSRGSYGYTF,TGTGCCAGCAGCTCTCGGGGGTCCTATGGCTACACCTTC
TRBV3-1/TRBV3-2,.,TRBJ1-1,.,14,CASSQLGDGTEAFF,TGTGCCAGCAGCCAACTAGGAGACGGCACTGAAGCTTTCTTT
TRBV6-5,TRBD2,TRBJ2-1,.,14,CASSLMTSLKEQFF,TGTGCCAGCAGTCTCATGACTAGCTTAAAGGAGCAGTTCTTC
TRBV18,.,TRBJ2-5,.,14,CASSPGTGEETQYF,TGTGCCAGCTCACCAGGGACGGGGGAAGAGACCCAGTACTTC
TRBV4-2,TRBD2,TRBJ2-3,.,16,CASSRPASGAADTQYF,TGTGCCAGCAGCCGGCCGGCTAGCGGGGCCGCAGATACGCAGTATTTT
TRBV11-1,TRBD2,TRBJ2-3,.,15,CASTPGTSGTDTQYF,TGTGCCAGCACCCCTGGGACTAGCGGCACAGATACGCAGTATTTT
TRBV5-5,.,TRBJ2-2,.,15,CASSYAGRNTGELFF,TGTGCCAGCAGCTATGCAGGCCGGAACACCGGGGAGCTGTTTTTT
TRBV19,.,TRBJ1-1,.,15,CASSRGGLTRTEAFF,TGTGCCAGTAGTAGGGGAGGGTTGACGAGGACTGAAGCTTTCTTT
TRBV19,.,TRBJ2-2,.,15,CASSIRYFAAGELFF,TGTGCCAGTAGTATACGTTATTTCGCAGCCGGGGAGCTGTTTTTT